The T cell receptor beta chain described here comes from a study of blood T cells in healthy people across ages. Points on this clonotype: Its antigen is not known. Sequence at one end of the junction differs from germline and may be a read error.

The authors ran a second PCR of about 6 to 12 cycles using a sample-barcoded 5' primer and a J-beta primer mix. TCRdb ran MiXCR on the 5' RACE reads and lists one entry per CDR3 protein. The sample carries about 810,000 distinct CDR3 sequences, about 36% recorded once. Study outcomes and limitations: The long-lived group displayed more naive CD4+ cells, plus higher diversity, than the aged donors did. The recorded TCR beta diversity per million T cells decreased in a roughly linear manner with age.

The CDR3 totals 14 residues. Germline V gene sequence: CDR1 MNHNY, CDR2 SVGAGI (reference sequence). Samples each had at least 5 micrograms of total RNA extracted. Source material: blood. This TCR derives from a man in his late teens or twenties in good health. V gene TRBV6-6 combines with J gene TRBJ2-1; TRBD1 matches 8 bases. CDR3 amino acids: CASRGQGVLNEQCF. CDR3 sequence (DNA): TGTGCCAGCAGAGGACAGGGTGTTTTGAATGAGCAGTGCTTC.